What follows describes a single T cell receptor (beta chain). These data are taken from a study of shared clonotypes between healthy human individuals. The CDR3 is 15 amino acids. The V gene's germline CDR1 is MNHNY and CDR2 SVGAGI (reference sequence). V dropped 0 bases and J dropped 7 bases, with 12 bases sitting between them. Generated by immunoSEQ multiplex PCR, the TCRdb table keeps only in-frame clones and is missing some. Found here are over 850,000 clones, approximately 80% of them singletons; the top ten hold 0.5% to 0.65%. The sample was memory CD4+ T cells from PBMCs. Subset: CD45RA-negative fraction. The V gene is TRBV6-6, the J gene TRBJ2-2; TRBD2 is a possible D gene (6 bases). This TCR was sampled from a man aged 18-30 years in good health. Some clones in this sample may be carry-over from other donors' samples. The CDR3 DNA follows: TGTGCCAGCAGTTACTCGCACGGGGGTGGCGGGGAGCTGTTTTTT. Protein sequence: CASSYSHGGGGELFF.